Detailed here is one TCR beta chain. Its target is not known. These data are taken from a study of post-analysis software for immune sequencing data. Study-wide context: Progressive-relapsing, secondary progressive and relapsing-remitting multiple sclerosis were among the disease courses included.

Points from the study as a whole: The F measure placed samples prepared in the same batch into strongly shared clusters. Included in a set of roughly five TRBV segments more frequent in patients than controls were TRBV5-6, TRBV5-1 and TRBV20-1. In multiple sclerosis, normalized Chao1 diversity was significantly below that of controls.

TCR beta cDNA libraries had unique molecular identifiers. T cells numbering roughly 0.85 to 11 million yielded roughly 500,000 cDNA molecules. Each CDR3 protein is one row after TCRdb ran MiXCR on the PCR reads. The sample records about 200,000 distinct CDR3 sequences, approximately 30% being singletons. V was trimmed by 6 bases and J by 0 bases, leaving 12 bases between them. The CDR3 length is 15 residues. Germline assignment: CDR1 LNHDA and CDR2 SQIVND (reference sequence). The source of this sequence is a girl aged 2 to 17 with multiple sclerosis. What was sequenced was blood. The chain uses TRBV19 and TRBJ1-3; a weak D match, TRBD1 (6 bases). CDR3 in amino acids: CASSAGTNSGNTIYF. As DNA, the CDR3 is TGTGCCAGTAGCGCAGGGACAAACTCTGGAAACACCATATATTTT.